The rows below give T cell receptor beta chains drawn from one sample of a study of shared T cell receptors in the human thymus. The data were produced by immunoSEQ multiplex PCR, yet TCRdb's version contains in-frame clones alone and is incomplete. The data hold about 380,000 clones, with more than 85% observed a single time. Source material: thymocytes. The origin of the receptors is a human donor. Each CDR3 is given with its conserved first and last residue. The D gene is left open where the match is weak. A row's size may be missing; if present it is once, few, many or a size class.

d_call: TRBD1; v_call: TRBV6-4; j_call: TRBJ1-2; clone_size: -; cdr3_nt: TGTGCCACCGAGGGGTCTCAGGGGGCCGATGGCTACACCTTC; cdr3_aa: CATEGSQGADGYTF
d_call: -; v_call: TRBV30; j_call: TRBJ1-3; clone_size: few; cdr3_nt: TGTGCCTGGAGTAAGGATGGTTCTGGAAACACCATATATTTT; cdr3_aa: CAWSKDGSGNTIYF
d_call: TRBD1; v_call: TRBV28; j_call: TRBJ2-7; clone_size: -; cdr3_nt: TGTGCCAGCAGTTCCCGGACAGGGGGCGTCTTCTACGAGCAGTACTTC; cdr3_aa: CASSSRTGGVFYEQYF
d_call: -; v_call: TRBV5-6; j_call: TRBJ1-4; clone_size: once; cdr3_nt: TGTGCCAGCAGCTTGGGCGGGACATACCCAACTAATGAAAAACTGTTTTTT; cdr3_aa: CASSLGGTYPTNEKLFF
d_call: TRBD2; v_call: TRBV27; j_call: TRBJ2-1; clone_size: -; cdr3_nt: TGTGCCAGCAGTGACCGGGGGGTCTCCTACAATGAGCAGTTCTTC; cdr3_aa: CASSDRGVSYNEQFF
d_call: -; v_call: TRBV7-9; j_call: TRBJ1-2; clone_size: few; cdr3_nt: TGTGCCAGCAGCCGTCAACCAGGGACGTCCTATGGCTACACCTTC; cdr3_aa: CASSRQPGTSYGYTF
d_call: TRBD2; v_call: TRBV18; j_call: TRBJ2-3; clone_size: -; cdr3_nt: TGTGCCAGCTCACAGAGAAGGGATAGCGGGCTACCTATAGGGCAGTATTTT; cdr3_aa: CASSQRRDSGLPIGQYF
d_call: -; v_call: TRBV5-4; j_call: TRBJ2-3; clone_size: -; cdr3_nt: TGTGCCATTCGGGGGTCCTCAGATACGCAGTATTTT; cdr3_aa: CAIRGSSDTQYF
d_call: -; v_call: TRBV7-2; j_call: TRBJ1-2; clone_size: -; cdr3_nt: TGTGCCAGCAGCTTAGCGGGTGGGCGGCGCGGGCCCTTC; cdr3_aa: CASSLAGGRRGPF
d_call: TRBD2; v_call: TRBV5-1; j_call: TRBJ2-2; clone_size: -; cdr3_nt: TGCGCCAGCAGCTTGGCTAGCGGACCCTTAAGGGAGCTGTTTTTT; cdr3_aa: CASSLASGPLRELFF